This T cell receptor beta chain stems from a study of blood T cell repertoires in COVID-19. At the level of the study: Acute-phase and convalescent COVID-19 samples originated in the United States, Italy and Spain.

CDR1 and CDR2 from the germline V gene are SNHLY and FYNNEI. The V segment lost 6 bases and the J segment 11 bases; nucleotides outside the gene matches: 10. The CDR3 runs 14 residues. Generated by immunoSEQ multiplex PCR, the TCRdb table keeps only in-frame clones and is missing some. The sample yields about 65,000 clones, roughly four fifths seen once. This clone has more than one count but fewer than ten. The sequence was obtained from an elderly man with acute or convalescent COVID-19. This chain uses TRBV2 with TRBJ2-3; 11 bases are shared with TRBD1. The material sequenced was peripheral blood. DNA of the CDR3: TGTGCCAGCAGATACGGGACAGGGGGTGCGCAGCAGTATTTT. It specifies CASRYGTGGAQQYF.